This T cell receptor beta chain originates from a study of T cell repertoires in cytomegalovirus infection. TCRdb recomputed calls from the reads with MiXCR, one row per CDR3 protein. The table has 45,000 to 55,000 distinct CDR3 sequences, roughly 22% seen once; the top ten hold roughly 89%. Trimming stripped 2 bases from V and 6 bases from J, with 4 bases between. The CDR3 is 12 amino acids. The germline V gene has CDR1 SGHVS and CDR2 FQNEAQ. This clonotype was observed a handful of times. Its antigen is as yet unknown. This TCR was recovered from a human donor in good health (CMV status not recorded). Some clones in this sample may be carry-over from other donors' samples. The chain has TRBV7-8 and TRBJ1-4; D unresolved. Sequencing used CD8+ T cells from cultured PBMCs, obtained from culture after CMV antigen stimulation. CDR3 protein: CASSLQDEKLFF. In nucleotides, the CDR3 is TGTGCCAGCAGCTTACAGGATGAAAAACTGTTTTTT.